This T cell receptor beta chain was obtained from a study of blood T cells in healthy people across ages (dated by TCRdb to the mid-2010s). In terms of the full investigation: In model experiments, roughly one uniquely barcoded TCR beta cDNA molecule per two T cells was captured by template switching. The study analyzed two additional independent replicas of 1 million unique cDNA reads from the same blood draw for two donors, one aged 18 to 30 and one aged 80 or older. The donors were divided into four age groups: young (average around 16 years), middle-aged (approximately 42), aged (about 56) and long-lived (around 87). Age-related changes in TCR beta repertoire diversity were measured in the study by deep sequencing normalized with unique cDNA molecular identifiers.

About this clonotype itself: Its antigen is still unknown. Base-call qualities are not available, and no considerably larger clone is one nucleotide away.

Overall results and qualifications from the work: Since profiling was done on bulk unsorted PBMCs, naive and antigen-experienced compartments could not be conclusively compared. Compared with the aged group, the long-lived group had more naive CD4+ T cells, fewer expanded clones and increased TCR diversity, suggesting age selection. Total diversity estimates from one million sequenced T cells were considered lower bounds and underestimates. As age increased, observed TCR beta diversity per million T cells dropped in a roughly linear way, and a significant reduction was already evident by age 40. Observed TCR beta diversity correlated strongly with the percentage of naive T cells measured by flow cytometry. Because the CMV infection status of the donors was unknown, age-related changes in expanded clonotypes may potentially have been confounded.

The CDR3 measures 14 amino acids from cysteine to phenylalanine. The sequence is cut down to CDR3 DNA, 42 bases in frame from base 1. CDR1 and CDR2 are drawn from the germline V gene: KGHSH, LQKENI. Trimming removed 0 bases from V and 4 bases from J, leaving 9 bases between the germline ends. Library construction relied on 5' RACE. The run used an Illumina HiSeq 2500. A second PCR of roughly 7 to 11 cycles was performed with a sample-barcoded 5' primer and a J-beta primer mix. A unique molecular identifier was introduced onto each TCR beta cDNA molecule by a template-switch 5' adaptor carrying 12 random nucleotides. Each sample yielded at least 3 million CDR3-containing paired-end reads. All of the RNA was converted into first-strand cDNA using the Mint cDNA synthesis kit, with a TRBC-specific oligonucleotide serving as the primer. After uracil-DNA glycosylase treatment, a first 18-cycle PCR used universal primers M1SS and BC2_uni_R on all cDNA. The paper's data handling went like this. Each sample was normalized by randomly selecting 1 million high-quality reads, each carrying a distinct molecular identifier. Instead of being binned into consensus sequences, reads that shared molecular identifiers were thrown out. CDR3 identification, clonotype clustering and error correction used MiTCR with a Q25 quality threshold and the strictest error-elimination algorithm. A nonparametric unseen species model with Euler transformation was used to estimate a lower bound on total TCR beta diversity. TCRdb itself trimmed the public reads at Q25 with fastp, ran MiXCR and retained productive beta chains. Duplicate CDR3 protein sequences are folded into a single record with the most common DNA and genes. TCRdb, not the authors, supplied the V and J calls. The sample includes about 840,000 distinct CDR3 sequences, with about 27% observed a single time. The biggest ten clones account for roughly 10% of the sample.

The 40 or so donors, aged about 6 to 95 years, were systemically healthy Caucasian individuals from Russia. Ten milliliters of peripheral blood were drawn from each donor into EDTA-treated Vacutainer tubes. PBMCs were isolated by Ficoll-Paque density-gradient centrifugation, with at least 6 million obtained per sample. Trizol reagent was used to extract total RNA from the PBMCs, yielding at least 5.5 micrograms per sample. For every donor, an aliquot of PBMCs went through flow cytometry to measure the percentages of naive CD45RAhigh/CD27high T cells. The data also belong to a second study, concerning T cells of mothers and their children. The second study also describes: Donors were nine systemically healthy Caucasian individuals: three mothers and their six children. cDNA synthesis consumed the entire amount of extracted RNA, loaded at about 1.5 ug RNA in each 15 ul reaction. Sample barcodes and 2-4 random nucleotides were added via the M1S primer in the second PCR. Each mother yielded over 9.5 million TCR beta CDR3 reads and each child about 3 million reads. TCR recombination output is similarly shaped by thymic selection in related and unrelated pairs, with a minor effect exerted by inherited differences. Normalized repertoire overlap in related mother-child pairs was always slightly higher than in unrelated mother-child pairs, but the difference was never significant. No persistent microchimeric T cell clones were detected, at a sensitivity of roughly 99 clones per million clonotypes. The study used deep NGS to compare TCR beta repertoires of mothers and children, seeking features distinguishing related mother-child pairs from unrelated individuals. The mean age was 40 +/- 4 years for the mothers and about 12 +/- 4 years for the children. After adapter ligation was performed with NEBNext reagents, the libraries were sequenced on an Illumina HiSeq 2000 with 100+100 nt paired-end reads. To avoid cross-contamination, the mother libraries and the child libraries were prepared a month apart and sequenced in separate runs. For each donor, between about 500,000 and 2,200,000 distinct TCR beta clonotypes were identified. Naive TCR beta clonotypes were estimated from low-frequency clonotypes matched to each donor's FACS-determined naive share, without sorting.

The receptor's source is a woman in her 40s in good health. This chain is built from TRBV18 and TRBJ1-2, with no confident D gene call. The sample was blood. Here the CDR3 is given as CASSPPTEGYGYTF. The DNA sequence is TGTGCCAGCTCACCACCGACGGAAGGCTATGGCTACACCTTC.